This passage covers 20 T cell receptor beta chains from one sample sequenced in a study of radiotherapy plus CTLA-4 blockade in lung cancer. Clones were sequenced by immunoSEQ multiplex PCR, and TCRdb holds only the in-frame ones, with some missing. The table records fewer than 100,000 clones, approximately 80% of them present only once. The sequenced sample was peripheral blood, obtained from a patient treated with radiotherapy plus ipilimumab. Source of these receptors: a human donor with non-small cell lung cancer who had stable disease on radiotherapy plus ipilimumab.

V usage is TRBV30 and J usage is TRBJ1-2; D might be TRBD1 (6 bases). Germline CDR1 and CDR2: GTSNPN and SVGIG (reference sequence). Trimming pared 4 bases from V and 5 bases from J, leaving 14 bases between. The CDR3 has 13 amino acids. CDR3 loop: CAWNREVGYGYTF. For the CDR3, the DNA is TGTGCCTGGAACAGGGAAGTTGGGTATGGCTACACCTTC.

The rearrangement links TRBV18 to TRBJ2-1, with no clear D. V was trimmed by 3 bases and J by 12 bases, leaving 12 bases between them. The CDR3 is made up of 12 amino acids. Germline V lookup: CDR1 KGHSH, CDR2 LQKENI. In DNA form, the CDR3 reads TGTGCCAGCTCACCGGAACCTATCGGGCAGTTCTTC. Translating gives CASSPEPIGQFF.

V gene TRBV29-1 combines with J gene TRBJ2-1, with D possibly being TRBD2 (6 bases). The CDR3 contains 13 residues. Germline CDR1 reads SQVTM; CDR2 reads ANQGSEA. Trimming removed 3 bases from V and 2 bases from J, with 8 bases in between. CDR3 DNA sequence: TGCAGCGTTGAGGGAGGAGCCTACAATGAGCAGTTCTTC. It encodes CSVEGGAYNEQFF.

Concerning this clone: At one of its ends the junction is not consistent with the germline gene, which may arise from a read error. CDR3 region: CAWRGQGPAAYSNEQYF. CDR3 DNA: TGTGCCTGGAGGGGTCAGGGACCCGCCGCCTACTCCAACGAGCAGTACTTC. The chain links TRBV30 to TRBJ2-7; TRBD1 or TRBD2 may be the D gene (5 bases each). The CDR3 totals 17 residues. Germline V gives CDR1 GTSNPN, CDR2 SVGIG (reference sequence).

The chain has TRBV6-5 and TRBJ1-5; 9 bases fit TRBD1. V lost 5 bases and J lost 6; bases outside the gene matches: 8. The CDR3 runs 15 residues. In germline, CDR1 is MNHEY, CDR2 SVGAGI. This CDR3 reads CASSRTGVIRQPQHF. The DNA of the CDR3 is TGTGCCAGCAGTCGGACAGGGGTTATTCGTCAGCCCCAGCATTTT.

This chain uses TRBV5-1 with TRBJ2-2; 9 nucleotides line up with TRBD1. CDR1 and CDR2 from the germline V gene are SGHRS and YFSETQ. The CDR3 is made up of 14 amino acids. V shed 4 bases and J 6 bases; nucleotides not matched to a gene: 4. CDR3 amino acids: CASSQRTGAGELFF. The CDR3 bases are TGCGCCAGCAGCCAAAGGACAGGGGCCGGGGAGCTGTTTTTT. Full variable domain (outside the CDR3, taken from reference TRBV5-1 and TRBJ2-2): KAGVTQTPRYLIKTRGQQVTLSCSPISGHRSVSWYQQTPGQGLQFLFEYFSETQRNKGNFPGRFSGRQFSNSRSEMNVSTLELGDSALYLCASSQRTGAGELFFGEGSRLTVL.

This rearrangement joins TRBV20-1 to TRBJ2-1; no clear D gene. Trimming stripped 6 bases from V and 12 bases from J, with 12 bases between. From germline, CDR1 is DFQATT and CDR2 SNEGSKA (reference sequence). CDR3 size: 10 residues. The DNA of the CDR3 is TGCAGTGCCGCTAGGCTGGGGCAGTTCTTC. Translation gives CSAARLGQFF.

The J gene is TRBJ1-2, the V gene TRBV19; D might be TRBD1 (5 bases). The CDR3 is made up of 12 amino acids. V shed 6 bases and J shed 4 bases, with 9 bases lying between them. The V gene's germline CDR1 is LNHDA and CDR2 SQIVND (reference sequence). The DNA of the CDR3 is TGTGCCAGTAGGTCGGGGACCTATGGCTACACCTTC. As protein: CASRSGTYGYTF.

The chain joins TRBV28 to TRBJ2-7; 7 bases are shared with TRBD2. Germline V gives CDR1 MDHEN, CDR2 SYDVKM. The CDR3 totals 16 residues. V trimming: 7 bases; J trimming: 5 bases; junction bases outside the gene matches: 17. In DNA, the CDR3 is TGTGCCAGCACCATCCCCCTAGGGGAGGGCGGCAACGAGCAGTACTTC. Protein product: CASTIPLGEGGNEQYF. The full variable domain, completed using reference TRBV28 and TRBJ2-7, is DVKVTQSSRYLVKRTGEKVFLECVQDMDHENMFWYRQDPGLGLRLIYFSYDVKMKEKGDIPEGYSVSREKKERFSLILESASTNQTSMYLCASTIPLGEGGNEQYFGPGTRLTVT.

The V gene is TRBV7-6, the J gene TRBJ1-4; TRBD1 matches 9 bases. V was pared by 1 base and J by 10 bases, with 4 bases of the junction left unmatched. This CDR3 has 14 amino acids. Germline values: CDR1 SGHVS, CDR2 FNYEAQ. The CDR3 protein is CASSLGMDRGKLFF. CDR3 sequence (DNA): TGTGCCAGCAGCTTAGGCATGGACAGGGGAAAACTGTTTTTT. The full variable domain, completed using reference TRBV7-6 and TRBJ1-4, is GAGVSQSPRYKVTKRGQDVALRCDPISGHVSLYWYRQALGQGPEFLTYFNYEAQQDKSGLPNDRFSAERPEGSISTLTIQRTEQRDSAMYRCASSLGMDRGKLFFGSGTQLSVL.

This clone was detected only a few times. V is TRBV6-1 and J is TRBJ2-7; D unresolved. CDR1 is MNHNS, CDR2 SASEGT, per germline. The CDR3 is 11 residues long. Deletions cut 6 bases from V and 4 bases from J, with 7 bases between. CDR3 coding DNA: TGTGCCAGCAGGGGCCAGTACGAGCAGTACTTC. It translates to CASRGQYEQYF.

The genes are TRBV5-8 and TRBJ2-7; 10 positions match TRBD1. J was trimmed by 4 bases and V by 4 bases; bases with no gene match: 8. This CDR3 comprises 15 residues. Per the germline V gene, CDR1 is SGHTS and CDR2 is YDEGEE. CDR3 amino acids: CASSLAGTGVYEQYF. The DNA of the CDR3 is TGTGCCAGCAGCCTCGCCGGGACAGGGGTGTACGAGCAGTACTTC.

The gene calls are TRBV18 and TRBJ1-1; D is uncertain. The CDR3 runs 15 residues. Germline assignment: CDR1 KGHSH and CDR2 LQKENI. Trimming removed 4 bases at V and 3 bases at J, with 15 bases between. The CDR3 nucleotides are TGTGCCAGCTCACATAGACCGGGGAGCGACACTGAAGCTTTCTTT. Residues: CASSHRPGSDTEAFF.

The chain uses TRBV7-2 and TRBJ2-5, with D tentatively TRBD2 (6 bases). The CDR3 is made up of 15 amino acids. Deletions cut 6 bases from V and 9 bases from J, with 23 bases between. Germline loops: CDR1 SGHTA, CDR2 FQGNSA. CDR3 in amino acids: CASRTTTGVWAAQYF. The CDR3 DNA reads TGTGCCAGCAGGACAACCACGGGGGTCTGGGCGGCCCAGTACTTC.

The chain is built from TRBV27 and TRBJ2-7; TRBD2 might be the D (6 bases). Germline CDR1 MNHEY, CDR2 SMNVEV (reference sequence). Deletions cut 5 bases from V and 7 bases from J, with 15 bases between. The CDR3 is 13 amino acids. CDR3 nucleotides: TGTGCCAGCAGTCGGGACTCAGCCAGGGAGCAGTACTTC. It translates to CASSRDSAREQYF.

The chain links TRBV10-2 to TRBJ2-3, with TRBD2 matching over 10 bases. V was pared by 3 bases and J by 2 bases, with 11 bases of the junction left unmatched. The germline gives CDR1 WSHSY, CDR2 SAAADI. The CDR3 is 18 residues long. The CDR3 DNA sequence: TGCGCCAGCAGTGAAACGGCACTAGCGGGAATCAACACAGATACGCAGTATTTT. This gives the protein CASSETALAGINTDTQYF.

This rearrangement joins TRBV18 to TRBJ2-1, with TRBD2 matching 9 bases. V lost 3 bases and J lost 8; bases outside the gene matches: 5. This CDR3 spans 14 amino acids. Looked up from germline, CDR1 is KGHSH and CDR2 is LQKENI. The CDR3 protein is CASSPSSGNDEQFF. In DNA form, the CDR3 reads TGTGCCAGCTCACCGTCTAGCGGGAATGATGAGCAGTTCTTC. Full variable domain (rest looked up from reference TRBV18 and TRBJ2-1): NAGVMQNPRHLVRRRGQEARLRCSPMKGHSHVYWYRQLPEEGLKFMVYLQKENIIDESGMPKERFSAEFPKEGPSILRIQQVVRGDSAAYFCASSPSSGNDEQFFGPGTRLTVL.

The gene calls are TRBV2 and TRBJ1-1; D remains ambiguous. V lost 4 bases, J lost 1 base, and 7 bases lay in between. CDR1 SNHLY and CDR2 FYNNEI come from the germline V gene. The CDR3 is made up of 13 amino acids. The CDR3 sequence is CASSVRGNTEAFF. The CDR3, as DNA: TGTGCCAGCAGTGTCCGGGGGAACACTGAAGCTTTCTTT.

CDR3 in amino acids: CASSPGTGGNQPQHF. For the CDR3, the DNA is TGTGCCAGCAGCCCAGGGACAGGCGGGAATCAGCCCCAGCATTTT. The gene calls are TRBV7-8 and TRBJ1-5; 8 bases are shared with TRBD1. This CDR3 has 15 residues. V dropped 5 bases and J dropped 4; count of bases not matched to a gene: 7. The V gene's germline CDR1 is SGHVS and CDR2 FQNEAQ.

This chain joins TRBV5-1 and TRBJ2-3, with D perhaps matching TRBD1 (6 bases). Trimming took off 0 bases at V and 1 base at J, with 12 bases between the two ends. Germline loops: CDR1 SGHRS, CDR2 YFSETQ. The CDR3 consists of 16 residues. The CDR3, as DNA: TGCGCCAGCAGCTTGGTGTCAGGGGTGCGCACAGATACGCAGTATTTT. This gives the protein CASSLVSGVRTDTQYF.